Listed below are T cell receptor beta chains from one sample, sequenced in a study of blood T cells in healthy people across ages. Each CDR3 protein gets one entry after TCRdb re-called the 5' RACE reads with MiXCR. This repertoire shows around 1,500,000 distinct CDR3 sequences, around two fifths found once; its top ten account for roughly 7.7%. Sequenced sample: blood. All receptors derive from a woman between 18 and 29 years old in good health. The CDR3 runs from the conserved cysteine through the conserved F or W. The order of the fields is V gene, D gene, J gene, CDR3 length, clone size, CDR3 protein, CDR3 DNA. A D gene is named only where the DNA matches it firmly. Part of the rows lack a size; the others show once, few, many or a class for expanded clones.

v_gene: TRBV5-1
d_gene: TRBD2
j_gene: TRBJ2-7
len: 16
abundance: .
CDR3aa: CASVPRQPGGRYEQYF
CDR3nt: TGCGCCAGCGTTCCACGACAACCGGGAGGGAGGTACGAGCAGTACTTC

v_gene: TRBV6-5
d_gene: TRBD2
j_gene: TRBJ2-3
len: 16
abundance: .
CDR3aa: CASRSLAGGGSDTQYF
CDR3nt: TGTGCCAGCAGATCGTTAGCGGGGGGGGGTTCAGATACGCAGTATTTT

v_gene: TRBV6-1
d_gene: .
j_gene: TRBJ2-3
len: 14
abundance: .
CDR3aa: CASSDGTGVGTQYF
CDR3nt: TGTGCCAGCAGTGACGGGACGGGGGTTGGTACGCAGTATTTT

v_gene: TRBV28
d_gene: TRBD2
j_gene: TRBJ2-7
len: 15
abundance: .
CDR3aa: CASAPHSGGPYEQYF
CDR3nt: TGTGCCAGCGCACCCCATAGCGGGGGCCCCTACGAGCAGTACTTC

v_gene: TRBV20-1
d_gene: .
j_gene: TRBJ2-7
len: 15
abundance: .
CDR3aa: CSASPEVAETYEQYF
CDR3nt: TGCAGTGCTAGCCCAGAGGTAGCGGAAACCTACGAGCAGTACTTC

v_gene: TRBV24-1
d_gene: .
j_gene: TRBJ2-1
len: 16
abundance: .
CDR3aa: CATSAKGGGGYNERFF
CDR3nt: TGTGCCACCAGTGCTAAGGGAGGGGGCGGGTACAATGAGCGGTTCTTC

v_gene: TRBV4-1
d_gene: .
j_gene: TRBJ2-7
len: 15
abundance: .
CDR3aa: CASSQDQSGSYEQYF
CDR3nt: TGCGCCAGCAGCCAAGATCAGTCCGGCTCCTACGAGCAGTACTTC

v_gene: TRBV5-1
d_gene: TRBD2
j_gene: TRBJ2-1
len: 14
abundance: few
CDR3aa: CASSTGLAGSEQFF
CDR3nt: TGCGCCAGCAGCACGGGACTAGCGGGGAGTGAGCAGTTCTTC

v_gene: TRBV7-2
d_gene: TRBD2
j_gene: TRBJ2-1
len: 17
abundance: .
CDR3aa: CASSLRERGVVKNEQFF
CDR3nt: TGTGCCAGCAGCTTACGGGAGCGGGGGGTAGTAAAAAATGAGCAGTTCTTC

v_gene: TRBV5-1
d_gene: TRBD2
j_gene: TRBJ2-5
len: 18
abundance: .
CDR3aa: CASSLATHSGTNQETQYF
CDR3nt: TGCGCCAGCAGCTTAGCTACTCATTCCGGGACTAACCAAGAGACCCAGTACTTC

v_gene: TRBV7-8
d_gene: .
j_gene: TRBJ1-2
len: 14
abundance: .
CDR3aa: CASSFGGNVYGYTF
CDR3nt: TGTGCCAGCAGCTTTGGAGGAAATGTCTATGGCTACACCTTC

v_gene: TRBV10-3
d_gene: .
j_gene: TRBJ2-7
len: 13
abundance: many
CDR3aa: CAIHVKSAGEQYF
CDR3nt: TGTGCCATCCATGTCAAGTCGGCAGGCGAGCAGTACTTC

v_gene: TRBV20-1
d_gene: .
j_gene: TRBJ2-5
len: 12
abundance: few
CDR3aa: CSAQGTPGTQYF
CDR3nt: TGCAGTGCTCAGGGGACCCCAGGGACCCAGTACTTC

v_gene: TRBV27
d_gene: .
j_gene: TRBJ2-7
len: 13
abundance: few
CDR3aa: CASSFGKYYEQYF
CDR3nt: TGTGCCAGCAGTTTCGGCAAATACTACGAGCAGTACTTC

v_gene: TRBV28
d_gene: TRBD1
j_gene: TRBJ2-1
len: 14
abundance: .
CDR3aa: CASRFTDRDNEQFF
CDR3nt: TGTGCCAGCAGATTTACGGACAGGGACAATGAGCAGTTCTTC

v_gene: TRBV12-2
d_gene: .
j_gene: TRBJ1-1
len: 15
abundance: .
CDR3aa: CASRFGTGGSTEAFF
CDR3nt: TGTGCAAGTCGCTTCGGGACAGGCGGCAGCACTGAAGCTTTCTTT

v_gene: TRBV6-2/TRBV6-3
d_gene: TRBD1
j_gene: TRBJ2-7
len: 17
abundance: .
CDR3aa: CASSYSTGTGNVYEQYF
CDR3nt: TGTGCCAGCAGTTACTCGACTGGGACAGGGAACGTTTACGAGCAGTACTTC

v_gene: TRBV27
d_gene: TRBD1
j_gene: TRBJ1-5
len: 16
abundance: few
CDR3aa: CASSLFGTGQNQPQHF
CDR3nt: TGTGCCAGCAGTTTATTCGGGACAGGCCAAAATCAGCCCCAGCATTTT

v_gene: TRBV7-2
d_gene: TRBD1
j_gene: TRBJ1-4
len: 14
abundance: .
CDR3aa: CASSWGQSNEKLFF
CDR3nt: TGTGCCAGCAGCTGGGGACAGAGTAATGAAAAACTGTTTTTT

v_gene: TRBV28
d_gene: TRBD1
j_gene: TRBJ2-3
len: 16
abundance: .
CDR3aa: CASSFDLPGQGARQYF
CDR3nt: TGTGCCAGCAGTTTCGACTTACCCGGACAGGGGGCCCGTCAGTATTTT

v_gene: TRBV20-1
d_gene: .
j_gene: TRBJ2-1
len: 14
abundance: .
CDR3aa: CSARDLFIKNEQFF
CDR3nt: TGCAGTGCTAGAGACCTATTCATAAAGAATGAGCAGTTCTTC

v_gene: TRBV7-2
d_gene: TRBD1
j_gene: TRBJ2-3
len: 15
abundance: .
CDR3aa: CASSRRGRPTDTQYF
CDR3nt: TGTGCCAGCAGCCGCAGGGGGCGACCCACAGATACGCAGTATTTT

v_gene: TRBV7-2
d_gene: TRBD1
j_gene: TRBJ1-1
len: 14
abundance: .
CDR3aa: CASSLVGQGAEAFF
CDR3nt: TGTGCCAGCAGCCTAGTCGGACAGGGGGCTGAAGCTTTCTTT

v_gene: TRBV5-1
d_gene: .
j_gene: TRBJ1-1
len: 16
abundance: .
CDR3aa: CASSFDRKGMNTEAFF
CDR3nt: TGCGCCAGCAGCTTCGACAGGAAAGGAATGAACACTGAAGCTTTCTTT

v_gene: TRBV6-1
d_gene: .
j_gene: TRBJ2-3
len: 16
abundance: .
CDR3aa: CASSENPSGLTDTQYF
CDR3nt: TGTGCCAGCAGTGAAAACCCGAGTGGGCTTACAGATACGCAGTATTTT

v_gene: TRBV5-4
d_gene: TRBD2
j_gene: TRBJ2-3
len: 18
abundance: once
CDR3aa: CASNPRTSGTLGSDTQYF
CDR3nt: TGTGCCAGCAACCCCAGGACTAGCGGGACGTTGGGCTCAGATACGCAGTATTTT

v_gene: TRBV4-1
d_gene: TRBD1
j_gene: TRBJ1-2
len: 16
abundance: few
CDR3aa: CASSRQISGGGYGYTF
CDR3nt: TGCGCCAGCAGCCGGCAAATCTCAGGGGGAGGCTATGGCTACACCTTC

v_gene: TRBV5-1
d_gene: TRBD1
j_gene: TRBJ2-7
len: 15
abundance: .
CDR3aa: CASSLAAGGVYEQYF
CDR3nt: TGCGCCAGCAGCTTGGCCGCAGGGGGCGTCTATGAGCAGTACTTC

v_gene: TRBV6-1
d_gene: .
j_gene: TRBJ2-3
len: 14
abundance: .
CDR3aa: CASSETRPTDTQYF
CDR3nt: TGTGCCAGCAGTGAAACCCGCCCCACAGATACGCAGTATTTT

v_gene: TRBV9
d_gene: TRBD1
j_gene: TRBJ1-1
len: 15
abundance: few
CDR3aa: CASSDVDRENTEAFF
CDR3nt: TGTGCCAGCAGCGATGTGGACAGGGAGAACACTGAAGCTTTCTTT

v_gene: TRBV20-1
d_gene: .
j_gene: TRBJ2-7
len: 11
abundance: .
CDR3aa: CSTPRGREQYF
CDR3nt: TGCAGTACCCCCAGGGGCCGTGAACAGTACTTC

v_gene: TRBV4-2
d_gene: .
j_gene: TRBJ1-2
len: 15
abundance: .
CDR3aa: CASSQDTTPNYGYTF
CDR3nt: TGTGCCAGCAGCCAAGATACAACACCGAACTATGGCTACACCTTC

v_gene: TRBV27
d_gene: TRBD2
j_gene: TRBJ2-1
len: 19
abundance: few
CDR3aa: CASSLKGGGGTFSYNEQFF
CDR3nt: TGTGCCAGCAGTTTAAAAGGCGGGGGGGGCACCTTCTCCTACAATGAGCAGTTCTTC

v_gene: TRBV6-2/TRBV6-3
d_gene: .
j_gene: TRBJ2-3
len: 12
abundance: few
CDR3aa: CASSYMDPEQYF
CDR3nt: TGTGCCAGCAGTTACATGGACCCAGAGCAGTATTTT

v_gene: TRBV6-5
d_gene: TRBD2
j_gene: TRBJ2-1
len: 16
abundance: few
CDR3aa: CASSYTASGSYNEQFF
CDR3nt: TGTGCCAGCAGTTACACAGCTAGCGGATCCTACAATGAGCAGTTCTTC

v_gene: TRBV7-2
d_gene: .
j_gene: TRBJ2-1
len: 15
abundance: once
CDR3aa: CASSPGPPVDNEQFF
CDR3nt: TGTGCCAGCAGCCCGGGACCCCCGGTTGACAATGAGCAGTTCTTC

v_gene: TRBV6-1
d_gene: TRBD2
j_gene: TRBJ2-1
len: 17
abundance: .
CDR3aa: CASSPRLAGGPYNEQFF
CDR3nt: TGTGCCAGCAGCCCTAGACTAGCGGGAGGTCCCTACAATGAGCAGTTCTTC

v_gene: TRBV2
d_gene: .
j_gene: TRBJ2-5
len: 14
abundance: .
CDR3aa: CASTTAGAAETQYF
CDR3nt: TGTGCCAGCACAACGGCTGGGGCGGCGGAGACCCAGTACTTC

v_gene: TRBV7-9
d_gene: TRBD2
j_gene: TRBJ2-1
len: 15
abundance: few
CDR3aa: CASSTTGTSINEQFF
CDR3nt: TGTGCCAGCAGCACCACCGGGACTAGTATCAATGAGCAGTTCTTC

v_gene: TRBV7-7
d_gene: .
j_gene: TRBJ1-1
len: 13
abundance: .
CDR3aa: CASSLVWGSEAFF
CDR3nt: TGTGCTAGCAGCTTAGTTTGGGGTTCGGAAGCTTTCTTT

v_gene: TRBV7-2
d_gene: TRBD2
j_gene: TRBJ2-5
len: 15
abundance: .
CDR3aa: CASKGQGGGRNEQYF
CDR3nt: TGTGCCAGCAAGGGTCAGGGCGGGGGGAGGAATGAGCAGTACTTC

v_gene: TRBV7-2
d_gene: TRBD1
j_gene: TRBJ1-2
len: 14
abundance: few
CDR3aa: CASSTLRGRDGYTF
CDR3nt: TGTGCCAGCAGCACGCTCAGGGGGCGAGATGGCTACACCTTC

v_gene: TRBV12-3/TRBV12-4
d_gene: .
j_gene: TRBJ1-2
len: 14
abundance: .
CDR3aa: CASSFSARNYGYTF
CDR3nt: TGTGCCAGCAGTTTCAGTGCCAGGAACTATGGCTACACCTTC

v_gene: TRBV18
d_gene: TRBD2
j_gene: TRBJ2-4
len: 15
abundance: .
CDR3aa: CASSRGLAGEGEQYF
CDR3nt: TGTGCCAGCTCCCGCGGACTAGCGGGAGAAGGAGAGCAGTACTTC

v_gene: TRBV4-1
d_gene: .
j_gene: TRBJ2-3
len: 15
abundance: .
CDR3aa: CASSQEAEVADTQYF
CDR3nt: TGCGCCAGCAGCCAGGAGGCGGAGGTCGCAGATACGCAGTATTTT

v_gene: TRBV7-6
d_gene: TRBD1
j_gene: TRBJ2-5
len: 14
abundance: .
CDR3aa: CASSLGQVLETQYF
CDR3nt: TGTGCCAGCAGCTTGGGACAGGTCTTAGAGACCCAGTACTTC

v_gene: TRBV24-1
d_gene: .
j_gene: TRBJ2-1
len: 15
abundance: few
CDR3aa: CATSYGEGLGHEQFF
CDR3nt: TGTGCCACCAGTTACGGTGAGGGGCTAGGCCATGAGCAGTTCTTC

v_gene: TRBV27
d_gene: .
j_gene: TRBJ2-5
len: 12
abundance: few
CDR3aa: CASRETWETQYF
CDR3nt: TGTGCCAGCAGGGAGACTTGGGAGACCCAGTACTTC

v_gene: TRBV7-8
d_gene: TRBD2
j_gene: TRBJ2-1
len: 16
abundance: .
CDR3aa: CASSRTGTSGRNEQFF
CDR3nt: TGTGCCAGCAGCCGGACCGGGACTAGCGGGAGAAATGAGCAGTTCTTC

v_gene: TRBV10-3
d_gene: .
j_gene: TRBJ1-2
len: 15
abundance: many
CDR3aa: CAISRQELGFYGYTF
CDR3nt: TGTGCCATCAGCCGACAAGAACTCGGCTTCTATGGCTACACCTTC

v_gene: TRBV5-1
d_gene: .
j_gene: TRBJ2-5
len: 13
abundance: few
CDR3aa: CASSERGTETQYF
CDR3nt: TGCGCCAGCAGCGAGAGGGGGACAGAGACCCAGTACTTC

v_gene: TRBV12-3/TRBV12-4
d_gene: .
j_gene: TRBJ2-7
len: 12
abundance: many
CDR3aa: CASSPSLYEQYF
CDR3nt: TGTGCCAGCAGCCCCTCCCTATACGAGCAGTACTTC

v_gene: TRBV13
d_gene: .
j_gene: TRBJ1-1
len: 15
abundance: .
CDR3aa: CASNYRVGLDTEAFF
CDR3nt: TGTGCCAGCAATTATCGGGTGGGGCTGGACACTGAAGCTTTCTTT

v_gene: TRBV28
d_gene: .
j_gene: TRBJ1-2
len: 14
abundance: .
CDR3aa: CASSTSGLNYGYTF
CDR3nt: TGTGCCAGCAGTACGAGCGGGCTTAACTATGGCTACACCTTC

v_gene: TRBV30
d_gene: .
j_gene: TRBJ2-3
len: 13
abundance: few
CDR3aa: CAWSAQSTDTQYF
CDR3nt: TGTGCCTGGAGTGCTCAGAGCACAGATACGCAGTATTTT

v_gene: TRBV10-3
d_gene: TRBD2
j_gene: TRBJ2-1
len: 14
abundance: .
CDR3aa: CAISVGGSRNEQFF
CDR3nt: TGTGCCATCAGTGTCGGCGGGAGTAGAAATGAGCAGTTCTTC

v_gene: TRBV9
d_gene: .
j_gene: TRBJ2-2
len: 16
abundance: .
CDR3aa: CASSVGWGTSTGELFF
CDR3nt: TGTGCCAGCAGCGTAGGGTGGGGGACGAGCACCGGGGAGCTGTTTTTT

v_gene: TRBV6-1
d_gene: .
j_gene: TRBJ1-2
len: 14
abundance: few
CDR3aa: CASSGGSANYGYTF
CDR3nt: TGTGCCAGCAGCGGGGGCTCAGCTAACTATGGCTACACCTTC